The clone carrying this T cell receptor beta chain was recorded only once. Its target is unknown. TCRdb's table, derived via immunoSEQ multiplex PCR, lists solely in-frame clones and lacks some. The table records some 120,000 clones, around nine tenths of them present only once. This record belongs to a study of T cell responses to AZD1222 COVID-19 vaccine. Study in general: Second-dose schedules of about 4 or about 12 weeks were combined.

Overall study findings and caveats: Regions 160-218 and 743-854 dominated among vaccine-associated CD4 TCRs spanning spike. Elevations in Spike-specific TCR breadth and depth followed administration of two AZD1222 doses.

The sequenced sample was peripheral blood, obtained on day 0 of AZD1222 vaccination. The sequence was obtained from an adult in good health.

Here the CDR3 reads CASRGGHNTEAFF. The CDR3 DNA follows: TGTGCCAGCAGGGGGGGACATAACACTGAAGCTTTCTTT. V is TRBV6-5 and J is TRBJ1-1, with D perhaps TRBD1 (6 bases). Per the germline V gene, CDR1 is MNHEY and CDR2 is SVGAGI. The V end lost 6 bases, the J end lost 2 bases, and 10 bases lay between the germline ends. The CDR3 covers 13 residues.